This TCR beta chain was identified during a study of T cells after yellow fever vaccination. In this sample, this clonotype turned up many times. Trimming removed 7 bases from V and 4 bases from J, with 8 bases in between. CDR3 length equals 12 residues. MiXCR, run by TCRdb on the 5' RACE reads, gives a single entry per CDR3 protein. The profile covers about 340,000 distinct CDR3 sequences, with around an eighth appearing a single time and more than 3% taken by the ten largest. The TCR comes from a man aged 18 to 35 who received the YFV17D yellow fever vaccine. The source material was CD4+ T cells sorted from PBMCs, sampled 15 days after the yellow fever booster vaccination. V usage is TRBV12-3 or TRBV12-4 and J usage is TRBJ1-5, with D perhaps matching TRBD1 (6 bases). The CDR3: CASTQGNQPQHF. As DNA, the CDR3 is TGTGCCAGCACCCAGGGGAATCAGCCCCAGCATTTT.